Below, 14 T cell receptor beta chains from the same sample are listed, as sequenced in a study of CD4 T cells in relation to SARS-CoV-2 and coronaviruses. CD4+ T cells from unexposed donors were obtained before the COVID-19 pandemic (2011-2018). After around nine days of culture, CD4+ T cells were isolated. These receptors lack a known antigen. Assay used: immunoSEQ multiplex PCR; TCRdb lists only in-frame clones, some missing. The data show about 19,000 clones, 70% to 80% seen once. The sample consisted of CD4+ T cells from PBMCs, cultured in vitro. These receptors were collected from a human donor in good health.

In its sample, this clone was seen a few times. This rearrangement joins TRBV5-4 to TRBJ1-2, with D unresolved. Germline V gene sequence: CDR1 SGHNT, CDR2 YYREEE (reference sequence). The CDR3 length is 12 residues. V lost 4 bases to trimming and J lost 0 bases, with 4 bases between them. The CDR3 spells CASSNPNYGYTF. CDR3 nucleotides: TGTGCCAGCAGCAACCCTAACTATGGCTACACCTTC.

This chain joins TRBV5-4 and TRBJ2-3; no firm D call. CDR1 and CDR2 (germline): SGHNT, YYREEE (reference sequence). With 1 base removed from V and 1 base from J, the gap between germline ends came to 7 bases. The CDR3 has 14 residues. Here the CDR3 DNA reads TGTGCCAGCAGCTTGACGACCCGCACAGATACGCAGTATTTT. It translates to CASSLTTRTDTQYF.

The chain recombines TRBV19 with TRBJ1-1; TRBD1 matches at 10 bases. Germline values: CDR1 LNHDA, CDR2 SQIVND (reference sequence). The junction had 3 bases not matched to a gene; V was cut back by 4 bases and J by 4 bases. The CDR3 loop spans 14 amino acids. The CDR3 region is CASSRRQGATEAFF. In DNA form, the CDR3 reads TGTGCCAGTAGTAGACGACAGGGGGCCACTGAAGCTTTCTTT.

This clone turned up a few times. This rearrangement joins TRBV9 to TRBJ2-7; D uncertain. Germline V gene data show CDR1 as SGDLS and CDR2 as YYNGEE. The V end lost 0 bases, the J end lost 5 bases, and 12 bases lay between the germline ends. The CDR3 extends over 14 amino acids. The CDR3 sequence: CASSVGPSLNEQYF. CDR3 bases: TGTGCCAGCAGCGTAGGGCCTTCTTTGAACGAGCAGTACTTC.

This clone has a handful of counts. V usage is TRBV7-9 and J usage is TRBJ2-7, with D unresolved. Germline lookup yields CDR1 SEHNR and CDR2 FQNEAQ (reference sequence). The CDR3 is made up of 12 amino acids. V was clipped by 1 base and J by 6 bases, with 7 bases between them. This chain's CDR3 is CASSLDQGEQYF. The CDR3 DNA reads TGTGCCAGCAGCTTAGATCAAGGCGAGCAGTACTTC.

The V call is TRBV2, the J call TRBJ2-7, with 8 positions matching TRBD1. This CDR3 is 16 amino acids long. Germline V gene lookup returns CDR1 SNHLY and CDR2 FYNNEI. With V trimmed by 2 bases and J by 6 bases, 12 bases remained unmatched. The DNA of the CDR3 is TGTGCCAGCAGTGAAATGGGCGGCAGGGGGCTGCTCGAGCAGTACTTC. Its protein product is CASSEMGGRGLLEQYF.

The chain recombines TRBV30 with TRBJ1-1; D is ambiguous. The CDR3 is 13 amino acids. The germline gives CDR1 GTSNPN, CDR2 SVGIG (reference sequence). Between the trimmed V and J ends, which lost 2 bases and 0 bases, there was a span of 7 bases. This CDR3 is CAWSSILNTEAFF. The CDR3 DNA follows: TGTGCCTGGAGTTCGATTTTGAACACTGAAGCTTTCTTT.

V is TRBV6-6 and J is TRBJ2-7; possibly TRBD2 for D (5 bases). Trimming took off 10 bases at V and 5 bases at J, with 21 bases between the two ends. The CDR3 has 14 amino acids. CDR1 is MNHNY, CDR2 SVGAGI, per germline (reference sequence). The CDR3 bases are TGTGCCATCGGAGGAAACAGCCGCCACCACGAGCAGTACTTC. Its protein is CAIGGNSRHHEQYF.

The chain recombines TRBV6-5 with TRBJ2-3; 7 nucleotides line up with TRBD2. After removal of 5 bases from V and 8 bases from J, the junction contained 13 bases not matched to a gene. CDR3 size: 15 residues. The V gene's germline CDR1 is MNHEY and CDR2 SVGAGI. Written as DNA, the CDR3 is TGTGCCAGCAGTCGGACCGGGACTATAAGTGGTACGCAGTATTTT. Protein sequence: CASSRTGTISGTQYF.

V and J are TRBV5-4 and TRBJ2-7; 8 positions agree with TRBD1. Germline V gene lookup returns CDR1 SGHNT and CDR2 YYREEE (reference sequence). V dropped 3 bases and J dropped 4; count of bases not matched to a gene: 6. The CDR3 has 14 amino acids. The CDR3 loop is CASSYRTGSYEQYF. The CDR3 coding sequence is TGTGCCAGCAGCTACAGGACAGGGAGTTACGAGCAGTACTTC.

The V call is TRBV7-9, the J call TRBJ1-1; D perhaps matches TRBD1 (6 bases). Germline V gene data show CDR1 as SEHNR and CDR2 as FQNEAQ (reference sequence). This CDR3 spans 13 amino acids. Trimming shortened V by 5 bases and J by 7 bases, and 14 bases separated the two germline ends. The CDR3 loop reads CASSTRGESEAFF. CDR3 coding DNA: TGTGCCAGCAGCACCAGGGGAGAAAGTGAAGCTTTCTTT.

The J gene is TRBJ1-1, the V gene TRBV5-1; no firm D call. CDR1 SGHRS and CDR2 YFSETQ come from the germline V gene. CDR3 size: 13 residues. V gave up 7 bases and J gave up 4 bases, with 14 bases separating them. The CDR3 DNA is TGCGCCAGCGGTTCCGGACGGTCCACTGAAGCTTTCTTT. It encodes CASGSGRSTEAFF.

This chain joins TRBV30 and TRBJ2-7; D possibly corresponds to TRBD2 (5 bases). The germline CDR1 and CDR2 sequences are GTSNPN and SVGIG (reference sequence). Trimming cost V 7 bases and J 2 bases, with 18 bases left between them. The CDR3 has 14 residues. CDR3 DNA sequence: TGTGCCTCGACGGGCCCTTCACTAGCCTACGAGCAGTACTTC. It is translated as CASTGPSLAYEQYF.

This clone was counted once. V and J are TRBV3-1 (or the pseudogene TRBV3-2) and TRBJ2-4, with TRBD1 as a possible D gene (5 bases). CDR3 length: 12 amino acids. Trimming stripped 4 bases from V and 6 bases from J, with 7 bases between. The V gene's germline CDR1 is LGHDT and CDR2 YNNKEL (reference sequence). The CDR3, as DNA: TGTGCCAGCAGCCCCACAGGAAACATTCAGTACTTC. It encodes CASSPTGNIQYF.